Here is one T cell receptor beta chain with its context. Per the study methods: Nucleated cell counts were estimated from reference gene primer amplification. Using immunoSEQ multiplex PCR, the repertoire was profiled, and TCRdb retains in-frame clones only, with some absent. Clone size and the V and J calls come from that table; the DNA yielded D and trimming. The table includes about 180,000 clones, approximately 85% detected once. The sample is drawn from a study of blood T cell repertoires in COVID-19. V shed 3 bases and J shed 10 bases, with 9 bases lying between them. The length of the CDR3 is 11 residues. Germline CDR1 and CDR2: SNHLY and FYNNEI.

The genes are TRBV2 and TRBJ1-2; a weak D match, TRBD1 (5 bases). Sequencing was performed on peripheral blood. This receptor was taken from a human donor with active or convalescent COVID-19. The donor label of this sample is uncertain. The CDR3 DNA sequence: TGTGCCAGCAGTGAGGCGGGACCCTACACCTTC. It specifies CASSEAGPYTF.